These 11 T cell receptor beta chains were all obtained from the same sample, sequenced in a study of blood T cell repertoires in COVID-19. Generated by immunoSEQ multiplex PCR, the TCRdb table keeps only in-frame clones and is missing some. The data show roughly 380,000 clones, over 75% seen once. The sample comprised peripheral blood. All receptors derive from a woman in her thirties or forties with COVID-19, enrolled during active disease.

The chain combines TRBV27 with TRBJ1-2; 10 bases fit TRBD1. Per germline, CDR1 MNHEY and CDR2 SMNVEV (reference sequence). V lost 1 base to trimming and J lost 4 bases; unmatched junction nucleotides: 6. The CDR3 spans 16 residues. The DNA of the CDR3 is TGTGCCAGCAGTTTATTAAGGGGACAGGGGTTCTATGGCTACACCTTC. It encodes CASSLLRGQGFYGYTF.

The chain links TRBV7-2 to TRBJ1-6; D is ambiguous. This CDR3 has 16 residues. Deletions cut 1 base from V and 4 bases from J, with 11 bases between. The germline V gene encodes CDR1 SGHTA and CDR2 FQGNSA. CDR3 DNA: TGTGCCAGCAGCTTAGGTTTCGGGGAATATAATTCACCCCTCCACTTT. The encoded protein is CASSLGFGEYNSPLHF. Drawing the rest from reference TRBV7-2 and TRBJ1-6, the complete variable domain is GAGVSQSPSNKVTEKGKDVELRCDPISGHTALYWYRQSLGQGLEFLIYFQGNSAPDKSGLPSDRFSAERTGGSVSTLTIQRTQQEDSAVYLCASSLGFGEYNSPLHFGNGTRLTVT.

The V gene is TRBV6-2 or TRBV6-3, the J gene TRBJ1-2; tentatively, D is TRBD1 (6 bases). V was trimmed by 6 bases and J by 0 bases, leaving 11 bases between them. Germline values: CDR1 MNHEY, CDR2 SVGEGT. This CDR3 contains 14 residues. The CDR3 region is CASSEWGPNYGYTF. Here the CDR3 DNA reads TGTGCCAGCAGCGAATGGGGGCCTAACTATGGCTACACCTTC.

V and J are TRBV30 and TRBJ2-7, with D hard to call. The germline CDR1 and CDR2 sequences are GTSNPN and SVGIG (reference sequence). Trimming removed 2 bases at V and 7 bases at J, with 15 bases between. The CDR3 runs to 13 residues. The DNA of the CDR3 is TGTGCCTGGAGTCACTCCAGCCCCGGGGAGCAGTACTTC. Translation: CAWSHSSPGEQYF.

The chain has TRBV6-2 or TRBV6-3 and TRBJ1-5; a weak D match, TRBD1 (5 bases). CDR1 is MNHEY, CDR2 SVGEGT, per germline. Trimming pared 4 bases from V and 1 base from J, leaving 26 bases between. The CDR3 length is 20 residues. The CDR3 sequence: CASSSLLAEARDISNQPQHF. DNA of the CDR3: TGTGCCAGCAGTTCACTACTAGCTGAAGCCAGGGATATAAGCAATCAGCCCCAGCATTTT.

The chain carries TRBV6-4 and TRBJ2-1; D unclear. Germline V lookup: CDR1 MRHNA, CDR2 SNTAGT. The CDR3 extends over 12 amino acids. Trimming stripped 0 bases from V and 7 bases from J, with 4 bases between. The DNA for the CDR3 is TGTGCCAGCAGTGACTCGAGGAATGAGCAGTTCTTC. Translated, it gives CASSDSRNEQFF.

V is TRBV2 and J is TRBJ2-3; D is undetermined. Germline values: CDR1 SNHLY, CDR2 FYNNEI. V lost 6 bases and J lost 2, with 24 bases in between. The CDR3 is 18 residues long. The CDR3 loop reads CASRRPLKSGKLTDTQYF. CDR3 bases: TGTGCCAGCAGGCGCCCCCTAAAGTCAGGCAAACTCACAGATACGCAGTATTTT.

The chain recombines TRBV3-1 (or the pseudogene TRBV3-2) with TRBJ1-2; perhaps TRBD1 as D (6 bases). This CDR3 has 11 amino acids. The ends were cut back, 5 bases at V and 7 bases at J, with 8 bases in the middle. Germline values: CDR1 LGHDT, CDR2 YNNKEL (reference sequence). The CDR3 region is CASSTRGGYTF. In DNA, the CDR3 is TGTGCCAGCAGCACCAGGGGTGGCTACACCTTC.

The rearrangement uses TRBV20-1 and TRBJ2-1; tentative D call: TRBD1 (5 bases). The CDR3 contains 11 residues. Germline V gene sequence: CDR1 DFQATT, CDR2 SNEGSKA (reference sequence). Trimming removed 2 bases at V and 10 bases at J, with 9 bases between. This CDR3 reads CSARQGNEQFF. The CDR3 DNA reads TGCAGTGCTAGACAGGGAAACGAGCAGTTCTTC.

The chain uses TRBV7-2 and TRBJ1-4, with 8 nucleotides matching TRBD1. This CDR3 spans 14 amino acids. Per germline, CDR1 SGHTA and CDR2 FQGNSA. The V and J ends lost 3 bases and 7 bases, in that order; junction bases with no gene match: 4. The CDR3 nucleotides are TGTGCCAGCAGCTTGACAGGGGCCGGTGAAAAACTGTTTTTT. Protein product: CASSLTGAGEKLFF. The whole variable domain, filled in from reference TRBV7-2 and TRBJ1-4, reads GAGVSQSPSNKVTEKGKDVELRCDPISGHTALYWYRQSLGQGLEFLIYFQGNSAPDKSGLPSDRFSAERTGGSVSTLTIQRTQQEDSAVYLCASSLTGAGEKLFFGSGTQLSVL.

The genes are TRBV12-1 and TRBJ2-7; the table calls TRBD1, which could not be checked here. TRBV12-1 is recorded as a pseudogene. This CDR3 spans 18 amino acids. CDR3 bases: TGTGCCAGCAGCTTTATTAATCGGCATCTCCTCAGGGGTCCTGGGCAGTACTTC. Translating gives CASSFINRHLLRGPGQYF.